The 24 T cell receptor beta chains below were found in one sample sequenced in a study of T cells in Graves' hyperthyroidism and ophthalmopathy. From RNA transcripts, TCR beta CDR3 regions were amplified. The HTBI primer set was used in a first-round RT-PCR of the TCR CDR3. TCRdb re-called the multiplex PCR reads with MiXCR, one entry per CDR3 protein. This sample has about 640,000 distinct CDR3 sequences, with about 20% found just once. Material for sequencing was blood. The receptors stem from a man aged 25 to 40 with Graves' ophthalmopathy.

CDR3 protein: CSSLPGTSYNEQFF. CDR3 in DNA: TGCAGCTCCCTTCCGGGAACCTCCTACAATGAGCAGTTCTTC. This rearrangement joins TRBV29-1 to TRBJ2-1; D might be TRBD2 (5 bases). The V gene's germline CDR1 is SQVTM and CDR2 ANQGSEA. The CDR3 has 14 amino acids. Trimming cost V 8 bases and J 0 bases, with 14 bases left between them.

This clonotype came up many times. The chain employs TRBV28 and TRBJ2-7; D is perhaps TRBD1 or TRBD2 (6 bases each). The CDR3 is 17 amino acids. Trimming removed 3 bases from V and 0 bases from J, with 18 bases in between. CDR1 MDHEN and CDR2 SYDVKM come from the germline V gene. CDR3 bases: TGTGCCAGCAGTTTTCTGACTAGACAGGAACTCTCCTACGAGCAGTACTTC. As protein: CASSFLTRQELSYEQYF.

This clonotype appeared a few times. V is TRBV7-2 and J is TRBJ1-1; 7 bases are shared with TRBD1. There are 16 residues in the CDR3. In germline, CDR1 is SGHTA, CDR2 FQGNSA. After removal of 1 base from V and 4 bases from J, the junction contained 9 bases not matched to a gene. The CDR3 loop is CASSLEGGVKGTEAFF. The CDR3 DNA reads TGTGCCAGCAGCTTAGAAGGGGGCGTAAAAGGCACTGAAGCTTTCTTT.

This clonotype was counted a few times. This sequence may be a read error, since a much larger clone differs from it by one base. The chain is built from TRBV5-1 and TRBJ2-2; 7 bases fit TRBD1. With 0 bases clipped from V and 1 base from J, the junction kept 0 bases outside the gene matches. Germline loops: CDR1 SGHRS, CDR2 YFSETQ. This CDR3 contains 15 residues. The CDR3 is CASSLGDRNTGELFF. The CDR3 DNA reads as TGCGCCAGCAGCTTGGGGGACAGGAACACCGGGGAGCTGTTTTTT.

V usage is TRBV12-3 or TRBV12-4 and J usage is TRBJ2-2; D might be TRBD2 (7 bases). Trimming took off 5 bases at V and 4 bases at J, with 14 bases between the two ends. The CDR3 is 15 amino acids. The CDR3 reads CASSPYREGTGELFF. CDR3 bases: TGTGCCAGCAGTCCCTACAGGGAGGGCACCGGGGAGCTGTTTTTT.

This clonotype was seen once. This chain connects TRBV15 to TRBJ1-1, with a tentative D call TRBD1 (6 bases). The CDR3 is made up of 17 amino acids. Trimming stripped 5 bases from V and 4 bases from J, with 23 bases between. Germline V gives CDR1 LNHNV, CDR2 YYDKDF (reference sequence). The CDR3 nucleotides are TGTGCCACCAGCCCTCCCCCCCCCAGGGGCGAGACCACTGAAGCTTTCTTT. Translation gives CATSPPPPRGETTEAFF.

The chain combines TRBV9 with TRBJ1-4; 9 bases agree with TRBD1. The trim removed 4 bases at V and 4 bases at J, leaving 8 bases unmatched. CDR1 is SGDLS, CDR2 YYNGEE, per germline. The CDR3 is made up of 16 amino acids. DNA of the CDR3: TGTGCCAGCAGCATCGGGACAGGGCCCTTTAATGAAAAACTGTTTTTT. Residues: CASSIGTGPFNEKLFF.

This clonotype was counted ten times or more. This chain connects TRBV11-1 to TRBJ2-7, with 8 nucleotides matching TRBD2. The CDR3 covers 15 residues. V lost 5 bases to trimming and J lost 6 bases; unmatched junction nucleotides: 12. From germline, CDR1 is SGHAT and CDR2 FQDESV (reference sequence). CDR3 amino acids: CASSPSGGTLREQYF. The DNA for the CDR3 is TGTGCCAGCAGCCCCTCGGGGGGGACTTTACGCGAGCAGTACTTC.

This rearrangement joins TRBV3-1 to TRBJ2-4; TRBD2 matches 11 bases. V shed 3 bases, J shed 0 bases, and the junction held 7 bases outside the gene matches. This CDR3 is 18 amino acids long. Germline CDR1 is LGHDT and CDR2 is YNNKEL (reference sequence). The CDR3 here is CASSQSSGRTLAKNIQYF. The CDR3 DNA reads as TGTGCCAGCAGCCAGTCTAGCGGGAGGACTTTAGCCAAAAACATTCAGTACTTC.

The V gene is TRBV27, the J gene TRBJ2-6; D possibly corresponds to TRBD2 (6 bases). The germline CDR1 and CDR2 sequences are MNHEY and SMNVEV (reference sequence). Trimming cost V 4 bases and J 5 bases, with 9 bases left between them. This CDR3 is 14 amino acids long. The chain's CDR3 is CASSSGLRANVLTF. CDR3 bases: TGTGCCAGCAGTTCGGGACTCCGGGCCAACGTCCTGACTTTC. Full variable domain (remainder filled in from reference TRBV27 and TRBJ2-6): EAQVTQNPRYLITVTGKKLTVTCSQNMNHEYMSWYRQDPGLGLRQIYYSMNVEVTDKGDVPEGYKVSRKEKRNFPLILESPSPNQTSLYFCASSSGLRANVLTFGAGSRLTVL.

This clonotype was recorded a few times. The chain carries TRBV29-1 and TRBJ1-1; TRBD1 aligns across 7 bases. CDR1 is SQVTM and CDR2 is ANQGSEA in the germline V gene. The CDR3 is 12 amino acids. V dropped 7 bases and J dropped 4; count of bases not matched to a gene: 6. The CDR3 is CSAEGDSTEAFF. CDR3 coding DNA: TGCAGCGCTGAGGGGGACAGCACTGAAGCTTTCTTT.

This clonotype was seen ten or more times. V and J are TRBV18 and TRBJ1-6; TRBD1 aligns across 7 bases. The V gene end was trimmed by 3 bases and the J gene end by 7 bases; junction bases not matched to a gene: 6. The CDR3 consists of 15 residues. Germline CDR1 and CDR2: KGHSH and LQKENI. CDR3 amino acids: CASSPSRDRNSPLHF. CDR3 coding DNA: TGTGCCAGCTCACCTTCCCGGGACAGAAATTCACCCCTCCACTTT.

This clonotype has ten or more counts. V and J are TRBV12-3 or TRBV12-4 and TRBJ2-3; 8 positions agree with TRBD2. V shed 4 bases, J shed 1 base, and the junction held 4 bases outside the gene matches. CDR3 length: 15 amino acids. Here the CDR3 reads CASSYTSGGTDTQYF. In nucleotides, the CDR3 is TGTGCCAGCAGTTACACTAGCGGAGGCACAGATACGCAGTATTTT.

The chain links TRBV7-2 to TRBJ1-3; D is unresolved. Looked up from germline, CDR1 is SGHTA and CDR2 is FQGNSA. V lost 4 bases, J lost 4 bases, and 11 bases lay in between. This CDR3 has 14 amino acids. CDR3 sequence (DNA): TGTGCCAGCAGCTCCGTGGCAGTAGGAAACACCATATATTTT. This gives the protein CASSSVAVGNTIYF.

The V call is TRBV10-2, the J call TRBJ2-7; TRBD1 agrees at 8 bases. J gave up 2 bases and V 4 bases, and 4 bases lay outside the gene matches. The CDR3 totals 14 residues. In germline, CDR1 is WSHSY, CDR2 SAAADI. The CDR3, as DNA: TGCGCCAGCAGTGGGACAGGGCAGGCCTACGAGCAGTACTTC. Protein sequence: CASSGTGQAYEQYF.

The J gene is TRBJ2-3, the V gene TRBV7-3; maybe TRBD2 (6 bases). The CDR3 length is 20 residues. CDR1 is SGHTA and CDR2 is FQGTGA in the germline V gene. V lost 1 base and J 0 bases, leaving 23 bases between the germline ends. The CDR3 protein is CASSLRPPLSLAPSTDTQYF. The CDR3 region has the DNA TGTGCCAGCAGCTTAAGACCCCCCCTTTCACTAGCTCCCAGCACAGATACGCAGTATTTT. The variable domain in full, completed from reference TRBV7-3 and TRBJ2-3, reads GAGVSQTPSNKVTEKGKYVELRCDPISGHTALYWYRQSLGQGPEFLIYFQGTGAADDSGLPNDRFFAVRPEGSVSTLKIQRTERGDSAVYLCASSLRPPLSLAPSTDTQYFGPGTRLTVL.

This sequence joins TRBV5-8 and TRBJ1-5; weak D call: TRBD1 (5 bases). The CDR3 length is 16 residues. Germline lookup yields CDR1 SGHTS and CDR2 YDEGEE. V was shortened by 4 bases and J by 6 bases, with 20 bases between the two germline ends. In nucleotides, the CDR3 is TGTGCCAGCAGCCCCGACCGGGCGGGGGAGAGTCAGCCCCAGCATTTT. Residues: CASSPDRAGESQPQHF.

In this sample, this clonotype turned up many times. J is TRBJ2-2 and V is TRBV3-1; the match to TRBD2 covers 13 bases. There are 17 residues in the CDR3. The V segment lost 4 bases and the J segment 0 bases; nucleotides outside the gene matches: 2. The germline gives CDR1 LGHDT, CDR2 YNNKEL (reference sequence). The DNA of the CDR3 is TGTGCCAGCAGCCTTGGACTAGCGGGAGCGAACACCGGGGAGCTGTTTTTT. It is translated as CASSLGLAGANTGELFF.

A few counts support this clonotype. The chain has TRBV5-6 and TRBJ2-1, with D possibly matching TRBD2 (10 bases). The germline V gene has CDR1 SGHDT and CDR2 YYEEEE. This CDR3 spans 21 amino acids. V dropped 9 bases and J dropped 5 bases, with 39 bases sitting between them. CDR3 in amino acids: CAISGQGQREGRKAFDNEQFF. The CDR3 nucleotides are TGTGCCATTTCGGGACAGGGTCAGCGGGAGGGCCGAAAGGCTTTTGACAATGAGCAGTTCTTC.

This clonotype came up many times. J is TRBJ2-1 and V is TRBV7-3; TRBD2 matches at 13 bases. This CDR3 comprises 16 residues. CDR1 is SGHTA, CDR2 FQGTGA, per germline. The V gene end was trimmed by 4 bases and the J gene end by 6 bases; junction bases not matched to a gene: 6. The chain's CDR3 is CASSSRTSGRGNEQFF. CDR3 in DNA: TGTGCCAGCAGCTCACGCACTAGCGGGAGGGGCAATGAGCAGTTCTTC.

Only one count was recorded for this clonotype. The J gene is TRBJ2-7, the V gene TRBV20-1; a possible D gene is TRBD2 (6 bases). The CDR3 extends over 12 amino acids. The germline gives CDR1 DFQATT, CDR2 SNEGSKA (reference sequence). Trimming took off 6 bases at V and 4 bases at J, with 13 bases between the two ends. The DNA for the CDR3 is TGCAGTGCCACAGACGCGGGGTACGAGCAGTACTTC. It translates to CSATDAGYEQYF.

The gene calls are TRBV4-1 and TRBJ2-3, with 7 bases aligning to TRBD2. The germline V gene has CDR1 MGHRA and CDR2 YSYEKL. The V gene end was trimmed by 4 bases and the J gene end by 4 bases; junction bases not matched to a gene: 11. CDR3 length equals 16 residues. CDR3 sequence reads: CASSPQGGRLADTQYF. DNA of the CDR3: TGCGCCAGCAGCCCCCAGGGCGGGAGATTAGCAGATACGCAGTATTTT.

This clonotype was counted only a few times. J is TRBJ2-1 and V is TRBV24-1; 13 bases agree with TRBD2. This CDR3 has 13 amino acids. V lost 9 bases and J lost 8; bases outside the gene matches: 3. Germline V gene lookup returns CDR1 KGHDR and CDR2 SFDVKD. CDR3 region: CATGLAGAHEQFF. DNA for the CDR3: TGTGCCACCGGACTAGCGGGAGCCCATGAGCAGTTCTTC.

This clonotype came up a few times. CDR3 protein: CSVVSPVGQGYGYTF. CDR3 sequence (DNA): TGCAGCGTTGTGTCGCCCGTGGGACAGGGCTATGGCTACACCTTC. The V call is TRBV29-1, the J call TRBJ1-2; 9 bases agree with TRBD1. There are 15 residues in the CDR3. Trimming removed 4 bases from V and 4 bases from J; junction bases left unmatched: 10. Germline CDR1 SQVTM, CDR2 ANQGSEA.